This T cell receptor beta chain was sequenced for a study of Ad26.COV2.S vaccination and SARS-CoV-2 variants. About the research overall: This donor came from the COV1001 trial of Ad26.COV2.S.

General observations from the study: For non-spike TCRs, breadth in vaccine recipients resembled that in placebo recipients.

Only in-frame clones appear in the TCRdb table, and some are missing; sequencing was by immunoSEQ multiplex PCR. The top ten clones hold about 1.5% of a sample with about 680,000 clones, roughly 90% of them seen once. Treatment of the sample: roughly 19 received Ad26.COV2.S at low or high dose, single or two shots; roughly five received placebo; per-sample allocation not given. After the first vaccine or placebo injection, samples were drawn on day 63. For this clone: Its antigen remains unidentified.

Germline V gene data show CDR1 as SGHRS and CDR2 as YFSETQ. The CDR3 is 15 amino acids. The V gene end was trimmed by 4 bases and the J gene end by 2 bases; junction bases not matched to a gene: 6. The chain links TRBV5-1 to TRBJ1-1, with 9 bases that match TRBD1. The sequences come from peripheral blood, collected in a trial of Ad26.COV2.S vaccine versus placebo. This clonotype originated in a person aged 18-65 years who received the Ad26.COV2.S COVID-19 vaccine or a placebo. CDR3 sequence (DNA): TGCGCCAGCAGCCTCATGACAGGGGGAAACACTGAAGCTTTCTTT. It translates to CASSLMTGGNTEAFF. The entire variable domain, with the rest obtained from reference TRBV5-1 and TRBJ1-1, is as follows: KAGVTQTPRYLIKTRGQQVTLSCSPISGHRSVSWYQQTPGQGLQFLFEYFSETQRNKGNFPGRFSGRQFSNSRSEMNVSTLELGDSALYLCASSLMTGGNTEAFFGQGTRLTVV.